The 24 T cell receptor beta chains reported below all come from one sample, sequenced in a study of blood T cell repertoires in COVID-19. Produced via immunoSEQ multiplex PCR; TCRdb's table is partial and in-frame only. Of some 86,000 clones in the sample, more than 70% were seen once. The sample was peripheral blood. These receptors were taken from a woman aged 70-85 years with acute or convalescent COVID-19.

The chain employs TRBV6-8 and TRBJ2-3; TRBD2 aligns across 11 bases. The CDR3 runs 20 residues. V lost 0 bases and J lost 2; bases outside the gene matches: 13. Germline V gene data show CDR1 as MNHGY and CDR2 as SAAAGT. DNA for the CDR3: TGTGCCAGCAGTTACTCGAGGCTAGCGGGGGGCCTCAGTTACACAGATACGCAGTATTTT. As protein: CASSYSRLAGGLSYTDTQYF.

The V call is TRBV11-2, the J call TRBJ1-2; unclear D gene. Per germline, CDR1 SGHAT and CDR2 FQNNGV. The CDR3 totals 13 residues. V was pared by 4 bases and J by 4 bases, with 10 bases between. The CDR3 DNA follows: TGTGCCAGCAGCTCCACAGTCCTCTATGGCTACACCTTC. The encoded protein is CASSSTVLYGYTF.

The chain links TRBV11-3 to TRBJ2-1, with 10 bases lining up with TRBD2. Germline CDR1 reads SGHNT; CDR2 reads YENEEA. The CDR3 extends over 16 amino acids. The ends lost 1 base at V and 7 bases at J; junction bases unmatched: 7. CDR3 sequence (DNA): TGTGCCAGCAGCTTAGGGACTAGCGGTCTTGCGAATGAGCAGTTCTTC. It encodes CASSLGTSGLANEQFF.

The gene calls are TRBV28 and TRBJ2-6, with D possibly matching TRBD1 (6 bases). Germline assignment: CDR1 MDHEN and CDR2 SYDVKM. The length of the CDR3 is 17 residues. The V end was cut by 6 bases, the J end by 0 bases, with 15 bases between. Written as DNA, the CDR3 is TGTGCCAGCAGGCATACGGGACACCTCTCTGGGGCCAACGTCCTGACTTTC. This sequence encodes CASRHTGHLSGANVLTF. Together with reference TRBV28 and TRBJ2-6, the CDR3 gives the full variable domain: DVKVTQSSRYLVKRTGEKVFLECVQDMDHENMFWYRQDPGLGLRLIYFSYDVKMKEKGDIPEGYSVSREKKERFSLILESASTNQTSMYLCASRHTGHLSGANVLTFGAGSRLTVL.

The genes are TRBV30 and TRBJ1-3, with D unresolved. The CDR3 runs to 15 residues. CDR1 and CDR2 (germline): GTSNPN, SVGIG (reference sequence). Trimming took off 0 bases at V and 0 bases at J, with 9 bases between the two ends. DNA for the CDR3: TGTGCCTGGAGTGTAAAACAGAGCTCTGGAAACACCATATATTTT. The encoded protein is CAWSVKQSSGNTIYF. Full variable domain (missing parts from reference TRBV30 and TRBJ1-3): SQTIHQWPATLVQPVGSPLSLECTVEGTSNPNLYWYRQAAGRGLQLLFYSVGIGQISSEVPQNLSASRPQDRQFILSSKKLLLSDSGFYLCAWSVKQSSGNTIYFGEGSWLTVV.

The CDR3 sequence is CASSPDRSYEQYV. The DNA of the CDR3 is TGCGCCAGCAGCCCTGACAGATCCTACGAGCAGTACGTC. This chain joins TRBV10-2 and TRBJ2-7; TRBD1 might be the D (5 bases). CDR1 and CDR2 (germline): WSHSY, SAAADI. With 6 bases removed from V and 1 base from J, the gap between germline ends came to 10 bases. This CDR3 has 13 residues.

The genes are TRBV11-2 and TRBJ2-7; TRBD1 is a possible D gene (5 bases). Per germline, CDR1 SGHAT and CDR2 FQNNGV. Trimming cost V 0 bases and J 0 bases, with 9 bases left between them. This CDR3 comprises 15 residues. As DNA, the CDR3 is TGTGCCAGCAGCTTAGACAGGGTGAGCTCCTACGAGCAGTACGTC. The encoded protein is CASSLDRVSSYEQYV.

This chain uses TRBV27 with TRBJ1-6; D is perhaps TRBD1 (6 bases). Germline V gene sequence: CDR1 MNHEY, CDR2 SMNVEV (reference sequence). This CDR3 has 15 residues. V shed 2 bases and J shed 2 bases, with 7 bases lying between them. The CDR3 region is CASSLTGTYNSPLHF. The CDR3 nucleotides are TGTGCCAGCAGTTTAACAGGGACCTATAATTCACCCCTCCACTTT.

The gene calls are TRBV24-1 and TRBJ2-2; TRBD2 might be the D (6 bases). Deletions cut 2 bases from V and 0 bases from J, with 9 bases between. The length of the CDR3 is 16 residues. Germline assignment: CDR1 KGHDR and CDR2 SFDVKD. Here the CDR3 DNA reads TGTGCCACCAGTGATTCTGGAGGGACGAACACCGGGGAGCTGTTTTTT. It is translated as CATSDSGGTNTGELFF.

The chain has TRBV7-2 and TRBJ2-3, with D perhaps TRBD1 (5 bases). V was pared by 2 bases and J by 5 bases, with 11 bases between. The CDR3 is 14 residues long. In germline, CDR1 is SGHTA, CDR2 FQGNSA. CDR3 bases: TGTGCCAGCAGCTTATTTAGGGGCGGAGATACGCAGTATTTT. Its protein product is CASSLFRGGDTQYF.

This sequence joins TRBV19 and TRBJ2-1; the match to TRBD2 covers 9 bases. Germline lookup yields CDR1 LNHDA and CDR2 SQIVND (reference sequence). The ends lost 2 bases at V and 4 bases at J; junction bases unmatched: 18. The CDR3 has 20 amino acids. Here the CDR3 reads CASSIIPWFSGGGGYNEQFF. The CDR3 region has the DNA TGTGCCAGTAGTATAATCCCTTGGTTTAGCGGGGGTGGCGGGTACAATGAGCAGTTCTTC.

V is TRBV5-6 and J is TRBJ2-2; 11 bases agree with TRBD1. The V gene's germline CDR1 is SGHDT and CDR2 YYEEEE. The junction had 5 bases not matched to a gene; V was cut back by 4 bases and J by 3 bases. The CDR3 consists of 16 residues. Here the CDR3 reads CASSAGTGGYTGELFF. CDR3 nucleotide sequence: TGTGCCAGCAGCGCGGGGACAGGGGGGTACACCGGGGAGCTGTTTTTT.

This sequence joins TRBV28 and TRBJ2-1; 11 positions match TRBD2. The CDR3 contains 15 residues. V lost 6 bases and J lost 7; bases outside the gene matches: 8. Per the germline V gene, CDR1 is MDHEN and CDR2 is SYDVKM. The CDR3 here is CASSRISGGGNEQFF. The CDR3 coding sequence is TGTGCCAGCAGCCGGATTAGCGGGGGGGGAAATGAGCAGTTCTTC.

This clone was counted between two and nine times. J is TRBJ1-6 and V is TRBV9; 11 nucleotides match TRBD1. The CDR3 is 17 amino acids. Trimming took 10 bases from V and 0 from J; bases not matched to a gene: 9. Germline CDR1 is SGDLS and CDR2 is YYNGEE. CDR3 coding DNA: TGTGCCTCAGAGTCGGGGACAGGGGGCTCCTATAATTCACCCCTCCACTTT. Translated: CASESGTGGSYNSPLHF.

The chain combines TRBV6-5 with TRBJ2-6; D is possibly TRBD1 (5 bases). Germline values: CDR1 MNHEY, CDR2 SVGAGI. The ends were cut back, 9 bases at V and 2 bases at J, with 11 bases in the middle. The CDR3 spans 14 residues. CDR3 residues: CASAGIAGANVLTF. DNA of the CDR3: TGTGCCAGTGCAGGGATCGCTGGGGCCAACGTCCTGACTTTC.

The gene calls are TRBV29-1 and TRBJ1-1; the D is unclear. The CDR3 is 13 residues long. V lost 4 bases and J 3 bases, leaving 12 bases between the germline ends. Germline CDR1 is SQVTM and CDR2 is ANQGSEA. The CDR3 bases are TGCAGCGTTGGGCTAGCTAGGGACACTGAAGCTTTCTTT. It codes for CSVGLARDTEAFF.

V usage is TRBV5-1 and J usage is TRBJ2-7, with D possibly being TRBD2 (6 bases). Germline lookup yields CDR1 SGHRS and CDR2 YFSETQ. The CDR3 runs 16 residues. CDR3 DNA sequence: TGCGCAGCAGCATCCGCGGGACCAAATTCCTCCTACGAGCAGTACGTC. Encoded protein: CAAASAGPNSSYEQYV.

The chain couples TRBV9 to TRBJ2-1; 9 bases map to TRBD2. The CDR3 totals 15 residues. Germline V gives CDR1 SGDLS, CDR2 YYNGEE. V lost 0 bases and J lost 6; bases outside the gene matches: 4. In DNA form, the CDR3 reads TGTGCCAGCAGCGTAGTAGCGGGAGAAATCAATGAGCAGTTCTTC. Amino acids: CASSVVAGEINEQFF.

The rearrangement links TRBV9 to TRBJ2-7, with D perhaps TRBD2 (6 bases). Germline CDR1 SGDLS, CDR2 YYNGEE. V shed 0 bases and J shed 6 bases, with 22 bases lying between them. CDR3 size: 17 residues. DNA of the CDR3: TGTGCCAGCAGCGTAGCTGGCAAAAGGGACTCTCTGGCCGAGCAGTACGTC. It codes for CASSVAGKRDSLAEQYV.

J is TRBJ2-5 and V is TRBV5-1; a possible D gene is TRBD2 (6 bases). The V end was cut by 4 bases, the J end by 5 bases, with 15 bases between. CDR1 is SGHRS and CDR2 is YFSETQ in the germline V gene. CDR3 size: 14 residues. CDR3 nucleotide sequence: TGCGCCAGCAGCCCGGGACTTATGAGGGAGACCCAGTACTTC. The encoded protein is CASSPGLMRETQYF.

This clone was detected only once. The chain has TRBV19 and TRBJ1-2; TRBD1 matches 7 bases. The CDR3 covers 12 residues. V trimming: 7 bases; J trimming: 5 bases; junction bases outside the gene matches: 4. From germline, CDR1 is LNHDA and CDR2 SQIVND (reference sequence). The DNA of the CDR3 is TGTGCCAGTACCCCCAGGGGGTATGGCTACACCTTC. It is translated as CASTPRGYGYTF.

CDR3 DNA: TGTGCCAGCAGTTACTCCCTCACTGAAGCTTTCTTT. Encoded protein: CASSYSLTEAFF. The V gene is TRBV6-2 or TRBV6-3, the J gene TRBJ1-1; D uncertain. Germline CDR1 reads MNHEY; CDR2 reads SVGEGT. Trimming left V 0 bases short and J 4 bases short, with 3 bases between. The CDR3 has 12 residues.

This chain connects TRBV18 to TRBJ1-4; a weak D match, TRBD1 (5 bases). The germline CDR1 and CDR2 sequences are KGHSH and LQKENI. Trimming removed 4 bases from V and 4 bases from J, with 16 bases in between. CDR3 size: 16 residues. Written as DNA, the CDR3 is TGTGCCAGCTCACTCTACACAGGCCCTTTTAATGAAAAACTGTTTTTT. Its protein product is CASSLYTGPFNEKLFF.

J is TRBJ2-5 and V is TRBV19; 11 positions match TRBD2. Germline V CDR1 and CDR2: LNHDA, SQIVND (reference sequence). The J segment lost 1 base and the V segment lost 7 bases, leaving 5 bases of the junction unmatched. The CDR3 contains 15 residues. Written as DNA, the CDR3 is TGTGCCAGTAAGTCGGGACTAGCGGTCCAAGAGACCCAGTACTTC. Protein sequence: CASKSGLAVQETQYF.